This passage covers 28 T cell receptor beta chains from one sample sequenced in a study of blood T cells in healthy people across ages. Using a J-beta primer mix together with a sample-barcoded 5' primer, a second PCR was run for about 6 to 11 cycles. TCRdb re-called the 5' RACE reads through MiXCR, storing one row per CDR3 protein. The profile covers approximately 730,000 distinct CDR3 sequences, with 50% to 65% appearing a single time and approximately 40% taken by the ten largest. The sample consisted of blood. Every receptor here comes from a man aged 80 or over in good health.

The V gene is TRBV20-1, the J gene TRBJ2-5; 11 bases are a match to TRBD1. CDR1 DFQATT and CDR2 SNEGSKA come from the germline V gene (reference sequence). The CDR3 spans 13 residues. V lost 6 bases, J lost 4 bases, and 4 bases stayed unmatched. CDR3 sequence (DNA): TGCAGTGCGGTAGGGACAGGGGGAGAGACCCAGTACTTC. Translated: CSAVGTGGETQYF.

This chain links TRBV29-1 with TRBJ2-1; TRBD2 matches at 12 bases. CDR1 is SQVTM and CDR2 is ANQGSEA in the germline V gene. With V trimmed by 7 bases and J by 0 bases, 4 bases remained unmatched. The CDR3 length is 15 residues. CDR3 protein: CSAAGLAGSYNEQFF. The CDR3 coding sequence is TGCAGCGCCGCGGGACTAGCGGGCTCCTACAATGAGCAGTTCTTC.

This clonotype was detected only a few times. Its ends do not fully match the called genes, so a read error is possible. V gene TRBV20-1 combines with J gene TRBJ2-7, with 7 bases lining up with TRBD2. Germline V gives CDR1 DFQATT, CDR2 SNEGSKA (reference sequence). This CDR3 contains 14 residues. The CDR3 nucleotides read TGCAGCGCTAGTCGGGACGGCGGGAGCTACGAGCAGTACTTC. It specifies CSASRDGGSYEQYF.

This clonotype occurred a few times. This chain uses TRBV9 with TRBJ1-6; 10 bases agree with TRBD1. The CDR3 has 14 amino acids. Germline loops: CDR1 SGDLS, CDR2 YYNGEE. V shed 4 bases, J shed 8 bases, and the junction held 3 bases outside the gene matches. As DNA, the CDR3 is TGTGCCAGCAGCCCGGGACAGGGGTATTCACCCCTCCACTTT. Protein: CASSPGQGYSPLHF.

CDR3 coding DNA: TGCAGCGTTGGGGTAGCGGGGGTTAGAGAGACCCAGTACTTC. Residues: CSVGVAGVRETQYF. The chain combines TRBV29-1 with TRBJ2-5; 9 bases are a match to TRBD2. The germline V gene encodes CDR1 SQVTM and CDR2 ANQGSEA. The trim removed 4 bases at V and 4 bases at J, leaving 7 bases unmatched. This CDR3 has 14 amino acids.

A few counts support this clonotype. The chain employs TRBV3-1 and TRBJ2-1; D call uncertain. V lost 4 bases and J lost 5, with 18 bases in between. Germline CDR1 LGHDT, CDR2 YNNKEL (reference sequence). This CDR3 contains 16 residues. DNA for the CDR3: TGTGCCAGCAGCCCGACCAGTCGCCGTAAGCACAATGAGCAGTTCTTC. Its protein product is CASSPTSRRKHNEQFF.

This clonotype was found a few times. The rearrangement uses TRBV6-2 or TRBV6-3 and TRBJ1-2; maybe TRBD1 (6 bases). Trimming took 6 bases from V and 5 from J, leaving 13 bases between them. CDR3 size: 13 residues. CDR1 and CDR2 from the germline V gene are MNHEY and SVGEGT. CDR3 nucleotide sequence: TGTGCCAGCAGCCCCGGGGGGCTGTATGGCTACACCTTC. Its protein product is CASSPGGLYGYTF.

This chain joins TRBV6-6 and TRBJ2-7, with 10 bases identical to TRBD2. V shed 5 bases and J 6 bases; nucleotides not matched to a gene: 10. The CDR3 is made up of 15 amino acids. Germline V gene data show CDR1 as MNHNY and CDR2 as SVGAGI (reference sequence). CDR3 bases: TGTGCCAGCAGTCCTAGCGGGAGTTGGGTGGGCGAGCAGTACTTC. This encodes CASSPSGSWVGEQYF.

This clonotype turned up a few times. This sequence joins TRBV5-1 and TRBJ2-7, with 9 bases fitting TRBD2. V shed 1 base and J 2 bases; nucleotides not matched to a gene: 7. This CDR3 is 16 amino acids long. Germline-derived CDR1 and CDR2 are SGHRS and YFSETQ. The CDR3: CASSLRGIAGAYEQYF. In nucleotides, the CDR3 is TGCGCCAGCAGCTTGAGAGGGATAGCGGGGGCCTACGAGCAGTACTTC.

CDR3 sequence: CASSLGRLQGRSGANVLTF. Here the CDR3 DNA reads TGTGCCAGCAGCTTAGGGAGGTTGCAGGGACGCTCTGGGGCCAACGTCCTGACTTTC. The gene calls are TRBV9 and TRBJ2-6, with D perhaps TRBD2 (6 bases). This CDR3 region has 19 residues. The germline V gene encodes CDR1 SGDLS and CDR2 YYNGEE. The V end was cut by 4 bases, the J end by 0 bases, with 20 bases between.

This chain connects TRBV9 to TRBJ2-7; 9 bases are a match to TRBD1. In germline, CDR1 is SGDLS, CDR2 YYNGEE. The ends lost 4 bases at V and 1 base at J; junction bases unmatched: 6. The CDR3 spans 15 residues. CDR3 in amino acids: CASSPRQGGSYEQYF. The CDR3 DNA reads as TGTGCCAGCAGCCCCCGACAGGGGGGATCCTACGAGCAGTACTTC.

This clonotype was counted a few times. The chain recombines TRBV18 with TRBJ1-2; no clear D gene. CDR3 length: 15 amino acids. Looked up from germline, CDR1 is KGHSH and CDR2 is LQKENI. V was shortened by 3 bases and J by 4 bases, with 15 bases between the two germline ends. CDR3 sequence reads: CASSPSRLGSYGYTF. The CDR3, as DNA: TGTGCCAGCTCACCGTCCCGGTTGGGTTCCTATGGCTACACCTTC.

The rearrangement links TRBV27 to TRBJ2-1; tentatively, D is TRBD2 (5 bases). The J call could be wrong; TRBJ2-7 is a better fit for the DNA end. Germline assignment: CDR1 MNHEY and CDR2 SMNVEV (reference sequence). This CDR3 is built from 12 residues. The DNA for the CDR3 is TGTGCCAGCACGGTAGCGTTTGGTGAGCAGTACTTC. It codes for CASTVAFGEQYF.

CDR3 bases: TGTGCCACCAGTGATTTAGCACCTTACGGCTACACCTTC. Translation gives CATSDLAPYGYTF. The chain is built from TRBV24-1 and TRBJ1-2; D call uncertain. In germline, CDR1 is KGHDR, CDR2 SFDVKD. Trimming took off 1 base at V and 8 bases at J, with 10 bases between the two ends. This CDR3 has 13 amino acids.

The CDR3 DNA is TGCAGCGTTGAGGGAGGCCAGACGGGACGGGGTCGGCAGTTCTTC. Protein sequence: CSVEGGQTGRGRQFF. V is TRBV29-1 and J is TRBJ2-1; TRBD2 might be the D (6 bases). The V gene's germline CDR1 is SQVTM and CDR2 ANQGSEA. The CDR3 loop spans 15 amino acids. V was shortened by 3 bases and J by 12 bases, with 24 bases between the two germline ends.

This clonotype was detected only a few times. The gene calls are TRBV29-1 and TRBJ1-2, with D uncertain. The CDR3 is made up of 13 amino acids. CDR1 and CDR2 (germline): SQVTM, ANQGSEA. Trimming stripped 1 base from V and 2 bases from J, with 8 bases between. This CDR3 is CSVEAKTNYGYTF. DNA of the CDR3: TGCAGCGTTGAAGCCAAAACAAACTATGGCTACACCTTC.

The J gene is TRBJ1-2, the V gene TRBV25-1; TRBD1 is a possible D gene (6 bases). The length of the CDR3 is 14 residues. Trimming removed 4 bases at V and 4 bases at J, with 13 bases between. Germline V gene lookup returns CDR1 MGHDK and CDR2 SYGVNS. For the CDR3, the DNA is TGTGCCAGCAGTGCCCTAGGACAGAGCTATGGCTACACCTTC. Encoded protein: CASSALGQSYGYTF.

The CDR3 loop reads CASGLGGNTEAFF. CDR3 DNA sequence: TGTGCTAGTGGTTTAGGAGGGAACACTGAAGCTTTCTTT. The J gene is TRBJ1-1, the V gene TRBV12-5; D gene uncertain. The CDR3 extends over 13 amino acids. In germline, CDR1 is LGHNT, CDR2 FRNRAP. Trimming took 3 bases from V and 1 from J, leaving 6 bases between them.

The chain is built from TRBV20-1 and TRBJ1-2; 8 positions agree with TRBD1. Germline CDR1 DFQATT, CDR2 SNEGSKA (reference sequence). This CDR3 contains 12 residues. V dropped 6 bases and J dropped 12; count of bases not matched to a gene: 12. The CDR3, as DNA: TGCAGTGCCACGACAGGGGATGTTAGCCACACCTTC. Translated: CSATTGDVSHTF.

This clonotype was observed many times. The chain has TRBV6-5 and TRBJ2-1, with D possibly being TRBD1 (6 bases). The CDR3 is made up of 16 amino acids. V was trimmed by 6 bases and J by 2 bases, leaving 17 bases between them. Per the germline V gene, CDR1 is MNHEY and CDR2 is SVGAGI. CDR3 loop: CASRPGQTQTYNEQFF. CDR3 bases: TGTGCCAGCAGACCCGGACAGACACAGACCTACAATGAGCAGTTCTTC.

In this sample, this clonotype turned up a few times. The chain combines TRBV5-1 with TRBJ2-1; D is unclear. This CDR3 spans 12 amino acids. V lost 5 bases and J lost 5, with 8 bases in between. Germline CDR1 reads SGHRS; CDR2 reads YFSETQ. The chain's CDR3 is CASREVNNEQFF. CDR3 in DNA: TGCGCCAGCAGAGAAGTCAACAATGAGCAGTTCTTC.

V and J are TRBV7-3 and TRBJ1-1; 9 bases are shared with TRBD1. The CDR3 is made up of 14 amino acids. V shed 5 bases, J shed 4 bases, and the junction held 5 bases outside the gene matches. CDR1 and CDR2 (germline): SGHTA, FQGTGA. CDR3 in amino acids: CASSAGQGSTEAFF. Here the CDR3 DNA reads TGTGCCAGCAGCGCGGGACAGGGCTCCACTGAAGCTTTCTTT. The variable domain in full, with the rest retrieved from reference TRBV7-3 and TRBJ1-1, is GAGVSQTPSNKVTEKGKYVELRCDPISGHTALYWYRQSLGQGPEFLIYFQGTGAADDSGLPNDRFFAVRPEGSVSTLKIQRTERGDSAVYLCASSAGQGSTEAFFGQGTRLTVV.

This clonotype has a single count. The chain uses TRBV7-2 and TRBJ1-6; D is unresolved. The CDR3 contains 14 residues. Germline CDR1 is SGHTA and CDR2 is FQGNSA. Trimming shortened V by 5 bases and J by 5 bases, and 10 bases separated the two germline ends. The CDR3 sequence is CASSQARNNSPLHF. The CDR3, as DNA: TGTGCCAGCAGCCAAGCCAGAAATAATTCACCCCTCCACTTT.

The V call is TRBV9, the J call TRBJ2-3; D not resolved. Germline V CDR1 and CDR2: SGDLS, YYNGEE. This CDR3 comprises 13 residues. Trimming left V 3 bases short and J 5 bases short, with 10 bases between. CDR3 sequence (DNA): TGTGCCAGCAGCGCCCAGACTGAAGATACGCAGTATTTT. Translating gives CASSAQTEDTQYF.

The DNA of the CDR3 is TGTGCCAGCGGCGCTAGCGGGAGAATTTACGAGCAGTACTTC. Translating it yields CASGASGRIYEQYF. V gene TRBV12-3 or TRBV12-4 combines with J gene TRBJ2-7; 10 nucleotides line up with TRBD2. The CDR3 runs to 14 residues. Trimming removed 8 bases from V and 4 bases from J; junction bases left unmatched: 8.

Written as DNA, the CDR3 is TGTGCCAGCAGCGTAGCCCCCGCGGGACAGGGGTACTACGAGCAGTACTTC. Translating gives CASSVAPAGQGYYEQYF. The chain combines TRBV9 with TRBJ2-7, with 10 bases matching TRBD1. This CDR3 has 17 amino acids. V was clipped by 0 bases and J by 3 bases; unmatched bases: 9. Germline loops: CDR1 SGDLS, CDR2 YYNGEE.

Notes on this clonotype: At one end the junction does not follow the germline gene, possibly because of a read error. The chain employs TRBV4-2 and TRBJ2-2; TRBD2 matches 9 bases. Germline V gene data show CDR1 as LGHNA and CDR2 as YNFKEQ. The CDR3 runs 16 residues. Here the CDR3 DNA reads TGTGCCAGCAGCCGAGATAGCGGGAGTGAAGCCGGGGAGCTGTCTTTT. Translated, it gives CASSRDSGSEAGELSF.

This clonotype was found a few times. CDR3 loop: CASSLAGGQGGQFF. In DNA form, the CDR3 reads TGCGCCAGCAGCTTGGCCGGCGGCCAGGGAGGGCAGTTCTTC. This chain joins TRBV5-1 and TRBJ2-1; the D gene is possibly TRBD2 (6 bases). Trimming took off 0 bases at V and 12 bases at J, with 16 bases between the two ends. The germline CDR1 and CDR2 sequences are SGHRS and YFSETQ. CDR3 size: 14 residues.